This entry concerns a single T cell receptor (beta chain). The junction departs from the called germline gene at one end, perhaps through a read error. These data come from a study of shared clonotypes between healthy human individuals. Study as a whole: In total, the donors were a couple of women and a few men aged 18 to 49.

The test was conducted at deep level. The protocol was immunoSEQ multiplex PCR, while the TCRdb copy is restricted to in-frame clones and leaves out a portion. The table lists about 470,000 clones, roughly three quarters of them singletons. Per germline, CDR1 SGHTA and CDR2 FQGNSA. The CDR3 is 11 residues long. The clonotype was recovered from a woman aged 35 to 49 in good health. Some clones in this sample may be carry-over from other donors' samples. The material sequenced was PBMCs. The chain uses TRBV7-2 and TRBJ1-2; 7 bases line up with TRBD1. CDR3 amino acids: CASSTDRRPFF. The CDR3, as DNA: TGTGCCAGCAGCACGGACAGGAGGCCTTTCTTC.